This T cell receptor beta chain was identified in a study of Ad26.COV2.S vaccination and SARS-CoV-2 variants. Across the whole study: Once, or twice with 56 days between doses, Ad26.COV2.S was given intramuscularly.

General study results and limits: Marked by substantial breadth, spike-specific CD8+ and CD4+ T cell responses were reportedly seen after vaccination. The analyses of TCR breadth and depth may have understated the size of total T cell responses. Vaccinated and placebo-treated recipients had similar non-spike TCR breadth.

Treatment specified: approximately 18 received Ad26.COV2.S at low or high dose, single or two shots; about five received placebo; per-sample allocation not given. Sampling took place 63 days after the first vaccine or placebo injection. The table came from immunoSEQ multiplex PCR; TCRdb's copy has only in-frame clones and leaves some out. The sample has about 400,000 clones; approximately 90% are singletons. Germline CDR1 SGHTA, CDR2 FQGTGA. V lost 3 bases to trimming and J lost 1 base, with 15 bases between them. The CDR3 totals 16 residues. Comments on this clone: Its specificity is unknown.

Here the sequenced sample was peripheral blood, taken in a trial of Ad26.COV2.S vaccine versus placebo. This sequence joins TRBV7-3 and TRBJ1-2; weak D call: TRBD1 (6 bases). The receptor was derived from a person aged 18 to 59 who received the Ad26.COV2.S COVID-19 vaccine or a placebo. DNA of the CDR3: TGTGCCAGCAGCTTCGGGGGGCACAGGGATAACTATGGCTACACCTTC. Its protein product is CASSFGGHRDNYGYTF.